These 28 T cell receptor beta chains came from one sample sequenced in a study of T cells after yellow fever vaccination. TCRdb reprocessed the 5' RACE reads via MiXCR and lists one record per CDR3 protein. In the table there are 450,000 to 550,000 distinct CDR3 sequences, under 25% of which are singletons. Source: PBMCs, taken 15 days after the yellow fever booster vaccination. The receptors were sampled from a man in his thirties or forties who received the YFV17D yellow fever vaccine.

This chain connects TRBV15 to TRBJ2-3; 12 nucleotides line up with TRBD2. The germline CDR1 and CDR2 sequences are LNHNV and YYDKDF (reference sequence). Germline trimming cut 1 base from V and 5 bases from J; bases unmatched to any gene: 4. This CDR3 has 16 residues. This CDR3 reads CATSRGLAGVGDTQYF. The DNA of the CDR3 is TGTGCCACCAGCAGAGGACTAGCGGGAGTGGGAGATACGCAGTATTTT.

The chain combines TRBV7-2 with TRBJ2-7; possible D gene TRBD2, 5 bases. V lost 3 bases and J 2 bases, leaving 11 bases between the germline ends. Germline values: CDR1 SGHTA, CDR2 FQGNSA. The CDR3 totals 14 residues. The CDR3 here is CASSFGLQPYEQYF. CDR3 DNA sequence: TGTGCCAGCAGCTTCGGACTGCAGCCCTACGAGCAGTACTTC. The entire variable domain, with the rest obtained from reference TRBV7-2 and TRBJ2-7, is as follows: GAGVSQSPSNKVTEKGKDVELRCDPISGHTALYWYRQSLGQGLEFLIYFQGNSAPDKSGLPSDRFSAERTGGSVSTLTIQRTQQEDSAVYLCASSFGLQPYEQYFGPGTRLTVT.

V usage is TRBV5-1 and J usage is TRBJ2-3; no clear D. The V end lost 1 base, the J end lost 2 bases, and 5 bases lay between the germline ends. Germline V lookup: CDR1 SGHRS, CDR2 YFSETQ. This CDR3 has 13 amino acids. The CDR3 loop reads CASSLRFTDTQYF. The CDR3 DNA reads as TGCGCCAGCAGCTTGAGGTTCACAGATACGCAGTATTTT.

This clonotype was observed at least ten times. The rearrangement uses TRBV5-1 and TRBJ2-2; the match to TRBD2 covers 8 bases. V was pared by 9 bases and J by 4 bases, with 11 bases of the junction left unmatched. The CDR3 is 15 amino acids. The germline gives CDR1 SGHRS, CDR2 YFSETQ. The CDR3 DNA reads as TGCGCCACCCCCCTTAGCGGGATTCCCACCGGGGAGCTGTTTTTT. It encodes CATPLSGIPTGELFF.

The genes are TRBV20-1 and TRBJ2-7; 8 bases are shared with TRBD2. Trimming at V came to 6 bases and at J to 1 base, leaving 8 bases not matched to a gene. The CDR3 length is 14 residues. CDR1 is DFQATT and CDR2 is SNEGSKA in the germline V gene (reference sequence). The CDR3 sequence: CSAGGAGTSYEQYF. CDR3 bases: TGCAGTGCCGGGGGGGCAGGGACGTCCTACGAGCAGTACTTC.

This clonotype has only a few counts. The chain couples TRBV6-5 to TRBJ2-3; 11 bases are shared with TRBD2. The length of the CDR3 is 14 residues. Unmatched junction bases numbered 2, after V lost 4 bases and J lost 5 bases. In germline, CDR1 is MNHEY, CDR2 SVGAGI. The CDR3 loop reads CASSWGLAEDTQYF. The CDR3 nucleotides are TGTGCCAGCAGTTGGGGACTAGCGGAAGATACGCAGTATTTT.

The V gene is TRBV28, the J gene TRBJ2-1, with D perhaps TRBD2 (6 bases). The CDR3 covers 15 residues. V lost 6 bases and J 5 bases, leaving 17 bases between the germline ends. Germline CDR1 reads MDHEN; CDR2 reads SYDVKM. CDR3 DNA: TGTGCCAGCAGCCCGGACTACTCTGGAGACAATGAGCAGTTCTTC. It translates to CASSPDYSGDNEQFF.

V and J are TRBV28 and TRBJ2-6; no definite D call. Germline V CDR1 and CDR2: MDHEN, SYDVKM. The V gene lost 8 bases and the J gene lost 0 bases, with 17 bases spanning the gap. This CDR3 has 17 amino acids. CDR3 sequence: CASGVSIRPSGANVLTF. The CDR3 nucleotides read TGTGCCAGCGGTGTGTCTATACGCCCCTCTGGGGCCAACGTCCTGACTTTC.

There are a few counts of this clonotype. The V gene is TRBV6-2 or TRBV6-3, the J gene TRBJ2-3; TRBD1 agrees at 11 bases. V was pared by 0 bases and J by 3 bases, with 14 bases of the junction left unmatched. The germline gives CDR1 MNHEY, CDR2 SVGEGT. CDR3 length: 20 amino acids. Written as DNA, the CDR3 is TGTGCCAGCAGTTACTCGATTCAAGGGACAGGGGGGTCGTCGACAGATACGCAGTATTTT. The encoded protein is CASSYSIQGTGGSSTDTQYF.

This clonotype has just a few counts. The chain carries TRBV20-1 and TRBJ2-1; tentative D call: TRBD2 (5 bases). The V and J ends lost 1 base and 7 bases respectively, with 23 bases between them. Germline V gene lookup returns CDR1 DFQATT and CDR2 SNEGSKA (reference sequence). CDR3 size: 17 residues. The CDR3 loop reads CSARALSGDTSGNEQFF. As DNA, the CDR3 is TGCAGTGCTAGAGCACTCTCAGGTGACACCTCGGGGAATGAGCAGTTCTTC.

V is TRBV6-4 and J is TRBJ2-1; 8 bases align to TRBD1. The CDR3 length is 15 residues. Germline assignment: CDR1 MRHNA and CDR2 SNTAGT. J gave up 3 bases and V 6 bases, and 7 bases lay outside the gene matches. CDR3 sequence reads: CASSRTGGDYNEQFF. The CDR3 coding sequence is TGTGCCAGCAGCAGAACAGGGGGAGACTACAATGAGCAGTTCTTC.

This clonotype was detected once. The rearrangement links TRBV6-5 to TRBJ2-2; TRBD2 aligns across 9 bases. This CDR3 is 19 amino acids long. Germline CDR1 and CDR2: MNHEY and SVGAGI. With V trimmed by 2 bases and J by 5 bases, 15 bases remained unmatched. The CDR3 DNA follows: TGTGCCAGCAGTTACCAGGCGACTTTTTTTGCGGGAGGGACCGGGGAGCTGTTTTTT. It codes for CASSYQATFFAGGTGELFF.

The rearrangement uses TRBV11-1 and TRBJ2-3, with TRBD2 matching 10 bases. V trimming: 5 bases; J trimming: 2 bases; junction bases outside the gene matches: 22. The CDR3 consists of 21 residues. Germline CDR1 reads SGHAT; CDR2 reads FQDESV (reference sequence). The CDR3 spells CASSPATGIQSGRVDTDTQYF. The CDR3 bases are TGTGCCAGCAGCCCCGCGACGGGTATTCAAAGCGGGAGGGTAGACACAGATACGCAGTATTTT.

To note about this clonotype: A much larger clonotype is one base distant, so this may be a read error. The rearrangement uses TRBV6-5 and TRBJ1-2; a weak D match, TRBD1 (5 bases). There are 13 residues in the CDR3. Per the germline V gene, CDR1 is MNHEY and CDR2 is SVGAGI. The CDR3 sequence is CTSSYSGGYGYTF. The CDR3 DNA sequence: TGTACCAGCAGTTACTCCGGGGGCTATGGCTACACCTTC.

This clonotype has a handful of counts. The rearrangement links TRBV20-1 to TRBJ2-7; D uncertain. V lost 0 bases and J lost 2, with 8 bases in between. CDR3 size: 13 residues. Germline assignment: CDR1 DFQATT and CDR2 SNEGSKA (reference sequence). The CDR3 coding sequence is TGCAGTGCTAGAGATCTTTCCGCCTACGAGCAGTACTTC. Translation gives CSARDLSAYEQYF.

The genes are TRBV19 and TRBJ2-7; D might be TRBD2 (6 bases). CDR3 size: 14 residues. Germline CDR1 and CDR2: LNHDA and SQIVND (reference sequence). V was clipped by 5 bases and J by 0 bases, with 11 bases between them. As DNA, the CDR3 is TGTGCCAGTAGTGGGACTCTAAGCTCCTACGAGCAGTACTTC. As protein: CASSGTLSSYEQYF.

This clonotype was found once. For the CDR3, the DNA is TGTGCCAGCAGTTTTTCTAGCGGGACCACAGATACGCAGTATTTT. Translated: CASSFSSGTTDTQYF. The V call is TRBV12-3 or TRBV12-4, the J call TRBJ2-3, with 9 bases lining up with TRBD2. After removal of 3 bases from V and 2 bases from J, the junction contained 3 bases not matched to a gene. The CDR3 has 15 residues.

V is TRBV5-6 and J is TRBJ1-5; D is unresolved. Deletions cut 1 base from V and 0 bases from J, with 5 bases between. The CDR3 is 14 amino acids. Germline V gene sequence: CDR1 SGHDT, CDR2 YYEEEE. The CDR3 is CASSLMNSNQPQHF. The CDR3 bases are TGTGCCAGCAGCTTGATGAATAGCAATCAGCCCCAGCATTTT. The full variable domain, its missing parts supplied by reference TRBV5-6 and TRBJ1-5, is DAGVTQSPTHLIKTRGQQVTLRCSPKSGHDTVSWYQQALGQGPQFIFQYYEEEERQRGNFPDRFSGHQFPNYSSELNVNALLLGDSALYLCASSLMNSNQPQHFGDGTRLSIL.

The CDR3: CASSREGGQGPDTQYF. The CDR3 DNA sequence: TGTGCCAGCAGCAGAGAGGGGGGACAGGGCCCGGATACGCAGTATTTT. The V and J genes are TRBV7-8 and TRBJ2-3; 9 bases are a match to TRBD1. After removal of 5 bases from V and 6 bases from J, the junction contained 12 bases not matched to a gene. The length of the CDR3 is 16 residues. The germline V gene has CDR1 SGHVS and CDR2 FQNEAQ.

V usage is TRBV20-1 and J usage is TRBJ1-1; D gene uncertain. Germline lookup yields CDR1 DFQATT and CDR2 SNEGSKA (reference sequence). The V end was cut by 1 base, the J end by 1 base, with 10 bases between. This CDR3 spans 14 amino acids. In DNA form, the CDR3 reads TGCAGTGCTAGAGTGAGTAGTCGGAACACTGAAGCTTTCTTT. It encodes CSARVSSRNTEAFF.

This chain joins TRBV20-1 and TRBJ1-1; D unclear. CDR3 length equals 11 residues. CDR1 is DFQATT, CDR2 SNEGSKA, per germline (reference sequence). The CDR3 sequence is CTPREAPEAFF. In DNA, the CDR3 is TGCACCCCCCGGGAGGCACCAGAAGCTTTCTTT.

In this sample, this clonotype turned up a few times. The chain uses TRBV6-2 or TRBV6-3 and TRBJ2-1, with D maybe TRBD2 (5 bases). This CDR3 spans 11 amino acids. Looked up from germline, CDR1 is MNHEY and CDR2 is SVGEGT. Trimming stripped 6 bases from V and 8 bases from J, with 8 bases between. The CDR3 region has the DNA TGTGCCAGCAGAGTAGCGTATGAGCAGTTCTTC. This gives the protein CASRVAYEQFF.

The gene calls are TRBV6-5 and TRBJ1-2; D may be TRBD1 (6 bases). This CDR3 is 18 amino acids long. The germline CDR1 and CDR2 sequences are MNHEY and SVGAGI. Trimming left V 2 bases short and J 2 bases short, with 21 bases between. CDR3 in DNA: TGTGCCAGCAGTTACCGAAGTACAGGGCTTGTCCGCAACTATGGCTACACCTTC. Protein sequence: CASSYRSTGLVRNYGYTF.

This clonotype was counted between two and nine times. The chain uses TRBV24-1 and TRBJ2-7, with 7 bases identical to TRBD2. The germline V gene encodes CDR1 KGHDR and CDR2 SFDVKD. With 5 bases clipped from V and 4 bases from J, the junction kept 7 bases outside the gene matches. The CDR3 runs 14 residues. Written as DNA, the CDR3 is TGTGCCACCAGTGTGCGGGAGTATGGGTACGAGCAGTACTTC. This translates into CATSVREYGYEQYF.

This clonotype appeared a few times. The chain recombines TRBV5-1 with TRBJ1-1; D is perhaps TRBD1 (6 bases). Looked up from germline, CDR1 is SGHRS and CDR2 is YFSETQ. The CDR3 spans 14 residues. Trimming left V 3 bases short and J 4 bases short, with 13 bases between. The CDR3 DNA follows: TGCGCCAGCAGCTCCTCCCGAGGGGGCACTGAAGCTTTCTTT. Translation: CASSSSRGGTEAFF.

The rearrangement uses TRBV30 and TRBJ2-7, with 13 nucleotides matching TRBD2. This CDR3 spans 13 amino acids. After removal of 4 bases from V and 5 bases from J, the junction contained 2 bases not matched to a gene. Germline values: CDR1 GTSNPN, CDR2 SVGIG (reference sequence). In DNA, the CDR3 is TGTGCCTGGAAAGGACTAGCGGGAGACGAGCAGTACTTC. Its protein is CAWKGLAGDEQYF.

This chain links TRBV7-9 with TRBJ2-7; D is uncertain. Per germline, CDR1 SEHNR and CDR2 FQNEAQ (reference sequence). V lost 7 bases to trimming and J lost 0 bases, with 10 bases between them. CDR3 length equals 13 residues. CDR3 sequence: CASTGSHSYEQYF. The CDR3, as DNA: TGTGCCAGCACAGGCAGTCACTCCTACGAGCAGTACTTC.

This clonotype was found a few times. This sequence joins TRBV20-1 and TRBJ1-6; D call uncertain. Germline lookup yields CDR1 DFQATT and CDR2 SNEGSKA (reference sequence). With 3 bases removed from V and 9 bases from J, the gap between germline ends came to 12 bases. The CDR3 extends over 13 amino acids. The CDR3 DNA is TGCAGTGCTAGCGGCGAGGGCAGTTCACCCCTCCACTTT. Translation gives CSASGEGSSPLHF.